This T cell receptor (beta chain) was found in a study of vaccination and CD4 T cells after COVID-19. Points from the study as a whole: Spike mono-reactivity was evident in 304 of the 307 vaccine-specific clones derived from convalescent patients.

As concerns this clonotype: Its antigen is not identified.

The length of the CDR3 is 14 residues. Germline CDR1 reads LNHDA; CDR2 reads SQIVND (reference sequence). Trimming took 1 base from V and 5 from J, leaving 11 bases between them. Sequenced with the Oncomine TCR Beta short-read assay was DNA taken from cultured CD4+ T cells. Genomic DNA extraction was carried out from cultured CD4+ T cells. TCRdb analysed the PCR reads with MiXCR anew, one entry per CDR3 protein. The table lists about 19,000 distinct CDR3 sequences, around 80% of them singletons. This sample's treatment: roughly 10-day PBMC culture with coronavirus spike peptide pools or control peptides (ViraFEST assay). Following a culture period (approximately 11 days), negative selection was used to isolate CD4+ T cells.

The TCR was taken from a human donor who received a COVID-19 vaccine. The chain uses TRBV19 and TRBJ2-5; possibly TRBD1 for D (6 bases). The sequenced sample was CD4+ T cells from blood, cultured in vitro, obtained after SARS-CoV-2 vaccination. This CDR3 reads CASSIGGRRETQYF. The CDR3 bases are TGTGCCAGTAGTATAGGGGGGCGACGGGAGACCCAGTACTTC. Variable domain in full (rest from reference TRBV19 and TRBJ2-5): DGGITQSPKYLFRKEGQNVTLSCEQNLNHDAMYWYRQDPGQGLRLIYYSQIVNDFQKGDIAEGYSVSREKKESFPLTVTSAQKNPTAFYLCASSIGGRRETQYFGPGTRLLVL.